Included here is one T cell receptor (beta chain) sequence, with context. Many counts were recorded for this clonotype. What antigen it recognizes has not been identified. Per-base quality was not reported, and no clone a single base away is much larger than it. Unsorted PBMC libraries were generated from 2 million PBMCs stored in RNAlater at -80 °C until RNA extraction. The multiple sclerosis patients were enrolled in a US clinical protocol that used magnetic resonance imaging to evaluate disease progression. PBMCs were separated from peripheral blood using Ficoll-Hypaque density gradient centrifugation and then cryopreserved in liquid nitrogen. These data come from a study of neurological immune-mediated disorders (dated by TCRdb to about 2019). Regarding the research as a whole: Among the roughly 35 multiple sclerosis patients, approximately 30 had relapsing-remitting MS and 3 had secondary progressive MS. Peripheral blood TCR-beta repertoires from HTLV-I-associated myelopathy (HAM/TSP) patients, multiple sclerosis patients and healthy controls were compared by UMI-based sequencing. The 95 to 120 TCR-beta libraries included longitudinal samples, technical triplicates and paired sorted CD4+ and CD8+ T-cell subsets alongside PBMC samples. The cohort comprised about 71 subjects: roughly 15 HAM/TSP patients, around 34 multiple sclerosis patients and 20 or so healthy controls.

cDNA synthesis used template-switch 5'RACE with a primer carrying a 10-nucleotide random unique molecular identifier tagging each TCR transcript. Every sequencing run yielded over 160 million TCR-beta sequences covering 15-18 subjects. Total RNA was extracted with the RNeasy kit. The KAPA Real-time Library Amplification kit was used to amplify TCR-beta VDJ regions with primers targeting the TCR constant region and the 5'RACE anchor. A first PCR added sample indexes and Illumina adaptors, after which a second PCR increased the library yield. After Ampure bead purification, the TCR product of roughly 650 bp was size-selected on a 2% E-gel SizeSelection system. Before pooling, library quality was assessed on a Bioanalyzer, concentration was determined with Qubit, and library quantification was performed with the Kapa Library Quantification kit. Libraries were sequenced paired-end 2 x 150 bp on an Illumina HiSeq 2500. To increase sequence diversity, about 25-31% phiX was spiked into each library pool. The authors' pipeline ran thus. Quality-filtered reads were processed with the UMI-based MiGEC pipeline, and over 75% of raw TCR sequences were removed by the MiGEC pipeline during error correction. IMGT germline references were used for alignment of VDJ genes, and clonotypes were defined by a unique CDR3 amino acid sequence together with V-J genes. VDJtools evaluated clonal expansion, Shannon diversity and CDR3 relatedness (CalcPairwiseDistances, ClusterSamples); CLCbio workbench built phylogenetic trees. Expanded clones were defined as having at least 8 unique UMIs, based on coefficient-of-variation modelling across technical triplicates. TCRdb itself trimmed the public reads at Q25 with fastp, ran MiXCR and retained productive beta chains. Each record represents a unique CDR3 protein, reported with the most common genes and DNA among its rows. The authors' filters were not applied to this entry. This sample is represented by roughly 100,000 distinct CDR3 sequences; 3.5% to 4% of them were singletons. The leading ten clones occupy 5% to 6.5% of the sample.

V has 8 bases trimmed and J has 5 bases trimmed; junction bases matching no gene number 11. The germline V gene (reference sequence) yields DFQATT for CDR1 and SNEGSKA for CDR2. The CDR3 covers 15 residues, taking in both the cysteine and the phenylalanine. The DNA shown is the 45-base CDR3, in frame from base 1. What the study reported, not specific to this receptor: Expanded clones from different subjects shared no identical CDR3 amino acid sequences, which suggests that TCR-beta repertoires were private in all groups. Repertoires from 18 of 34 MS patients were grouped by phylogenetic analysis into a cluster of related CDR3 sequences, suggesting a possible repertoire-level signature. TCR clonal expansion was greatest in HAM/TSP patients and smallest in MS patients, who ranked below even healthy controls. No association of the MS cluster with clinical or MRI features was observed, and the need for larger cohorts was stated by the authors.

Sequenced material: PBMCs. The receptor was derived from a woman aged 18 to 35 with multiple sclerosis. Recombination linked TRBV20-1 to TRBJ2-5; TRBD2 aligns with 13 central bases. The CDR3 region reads CSCIGLAGVEETQYF. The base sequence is TGCAGTTGCATCGGACTAGCGGGAGTGGAGGAGACCCAGTACTTC.